The sequence of this T cell receptor beta chain was determined in a study of blood T cell repertoires in COVID-19 (dated by TCRdb to the early 2020s). Background for the entire study: Samples from collaborators originated in the United States, Italy and Spain and spanned both the acute and convalescent phases of COVID-19. Subjects who had been exposed to COVID-19, were actively infected with it, or had recovered from it provided the deeply sampled blood TCRbeta repertoires that made up the dataset. The prospective study material was composed of cDNA or gDNA derived from T cells, B-cell-depleted T cells, or PBMCs. The repertoires were released in a freely available public database meant as a resource for research on the immune response to SARS-CoV-2. A de-identified subject ID, COVID-19 status, age in years and sex were almost always included in the sample metadata. Samples came from the ongoing ImmuneRACE study (first 160 participants) plus 1,254 subjects from 6 global collaborators. Where available, HLA class I and class II types were obtained from metadata supplied by the sample provider rather than from assay-based typing. Points the paper makes about the study in general: How much clinical and demographic metadata was included differed by source and by participant, and the metadata was provided uncurated.

Each collaborating institution followed its own protocols to collect whole blood in K2EDTA tubes. For TCRbeta analysis, collaborators shipped samples as frozen whole blood, isolated PBMCs, or DNA extracted from either of those sample types. Details on this clone: Its antigen is unknown. No qualities accompany the bases; no much larger clone lies one base away.

TCRbeta CDR3 regions were amplified from genomic DNA by means of the immunoSEQ Assay, a bias-controlled multiplex PCR. In the source study's methods: Within the assay, amplification of reference gene primers was used to estimate how many nucleated cells each sample contained. To quantify the absolute abundance of each unique TCRbeta CDR3 rearrangement, sequence reads were collapsed and filtered. Productive Simpson clonality was computed per sample as the square root of Simpson's diversity index over productive rearrangements. TCRdb took over this immuneACCESS table, retaining in-frame rearrangements with V and J assigned. Such tables are incomplete; in checked studies, under half of the missing clones stem from an unresolved V gene, and the remainder is unexplained. V and J calls and clone size are copied from that table; D and trimming were computed from the DNA. Recorded for this sample are 45,000 to 65,000 clones; approximately 80% of them occurred a single time. Together, the top ten hold 43% of the sample.

V loses 4 bases of germline sequence and J loses 0 bases, and the interval between the two ends is 25 bases. Counted from cysteine to phenylalanine, this CDR3 has 20 amino acids. Only the CDR3 DNA stays, 60 bases, in frame from base 1. The germline V gene (reference sequence) specifies LGHDT as CDR1 and YNNKEL as CDR2. The receptor was derived from a man between 65 and 80 years old with active or convalescent COVID-19. The sequenced sample consisted of peripheral blood. The chain joins TRBV3-1 (or the pseudogene TRBV3-2) to TRBJ2-1, with no reliable assignment of the D segment. The bases are TGTGCCAGCAGCCCTTTACCCCCCTTAGTTGCGACTTCCTCCTACAATGAGCAGTTCTTC. It specifies CASSPLPPLVATSSYNEQFF.